This is a list of T cell receptor beta chains from one sample in a study of cytomegalovirus exposure and HLA in healthy donors. Profiled with immunoSEQ multiplex PCR; TCRdb holds only in-frame clones, not every one. Of approximately 180,000 clones in the sample, around nine tenths were seen once. Sequencing was performed on PBMCs. These receptors were taken from a woman aged 18-29 years in good health and CMV-seronegative. Both conserved end residues are part of each CDR3. D genes are given only for firm matches. A clone size is listed for some rows: how often the clone was seen (once, few, many), or a class if it is expanded.

J	D	V	length	size	DNA	CDR3
TRBJ2-1	.	TRBV7-9	16	.	TGTGCCAGCAGCACAAAAGGACAGAGCTCCTACAATGAGCAGTTCTTC	CASSTKGQSSYNEQFF
TRBJ1-1	.	TRBV27	11	.	TGTGCCAGCACCGGGAACACTGAAGCTTTCTTT	CASTGNTEAFF
TRBJ2-7	.	TRBV5-1	13	.	TGCGCCAGCAGCTTTGGCAGGTCCTACGAGCAGTACTTC	CASSFGRSYEQYF
TRBJ2-3	TRBD2	TRBV9	15	.	TGTGCCAGCAGCGTATCTAGCGGGGGGGCGAATACGCAGTATTTT	CASSVSSGGANTQYF
TRBJ1-1	.	TRBV30	16	.	TGTGCCTGGAGATTGGGTGGGGGGGGAGGGGGCACTGAAGCTTTCTTT	CAWRLGGGGGGTEAFF
TRBJ2-6	.	TRBV27	14	.	TGTGCCAGCAGTCCAGGGTCTGGGGCCAACGTCCTGACTTTC	CASSPGSGANVLTF
TRBJ1-2	TRBD1	TRBV29-1	12	.	TGCAGCGTTGCCGGACAGGGCACTGGCTACACCTTC	CSVAGQGTGYTF
TRBJ2-5	.	TRBV19	15	.	TGTGCCAGTAGTATGACGGGGAGGTACCAAGAGACCCAGTACTTC	CASSMTGRYQETQYF
TRBJ1-6	TRBD1	TRBV6-6	16	.	TGTGCCACCCAAGGGGGCTTAATCTCCTATAATTCACCCCTCCACTTT	CATQGGLISYNSPLHF
TRBJ1-5	TRBD1	TRBV7-9	14	.	TGTGCCAGCAGCCCGTCGACAGGGAATCAGCCCCAGCATTTT	CASSPSTGNQPQHF
TRBJ2-7	.	TRBV30	14	.	TGTGCCTGGAGTGTACTGATGATGAGTACCGAGCAGTACTTC	CAWSVLMMSTEQYF
TRBJ2-3	TRBD1	TRBV7-9	16	once	TGTTCCAGCAGCACAACCGGGACAGGCGGCACAGATACGCAGTATTTT	CSSSTTGTGGTDTQYF
TRBJ1-5	.	TRBV15	15	once	TGTGCCACCAGCAGAGATCAAACAGGGAATCAGCCCCAGCATTTT	CATSRDQTGNQPQHF
TRBJ2-1	TRBD2	TRBV7-9	15	.	TGTGCCAGCAGCCACACTAGCGGGAGTAAGAATGAGCAGTTCTTC	CASSHTSGSKNEQFF
TRBJ1-1	TRBD1	TRBV19	15	.	TGTGCCAGTAGGCCCGGCAGCAGGGGGAGGACTGAAGCTTTCTTT	CASRPGSRGRTEAFF
TRBJ2-5	TRBD1	TRBV18	14	.	TGTGCCAGCTCACCCCTATCGGGACAGACGGAGAAGTACTTC	CASSPLSGQTEKYF
TRBJ2-3	.	TRBV5-1	16	.	TGCGCCAGCAGCTTGGTACAGGTCGAAGACACAGATACGCAGTATTTT	CASSLVQVEDTDTQYF
TRBJ2-7	.	TRBV19	13	.	TGTGCCAGTAGTATAGATCGTAATAACGAGCAGTACTTC	CASSIDRNNEQYF
TRBJ2-3	.	TRBV27	12	.	TGTGCCAGCAGTTTACAGGGCCTTAGGCAGTATTTT	CASSLQGLRQYF
TRBJ2-1	TRBD1	TRBV6-1	14	.	TGTGCCAGCAGGTCAGGGGGAGCCTACAATGAGCAGTTCTTC	CASRSGGAYNEQFF